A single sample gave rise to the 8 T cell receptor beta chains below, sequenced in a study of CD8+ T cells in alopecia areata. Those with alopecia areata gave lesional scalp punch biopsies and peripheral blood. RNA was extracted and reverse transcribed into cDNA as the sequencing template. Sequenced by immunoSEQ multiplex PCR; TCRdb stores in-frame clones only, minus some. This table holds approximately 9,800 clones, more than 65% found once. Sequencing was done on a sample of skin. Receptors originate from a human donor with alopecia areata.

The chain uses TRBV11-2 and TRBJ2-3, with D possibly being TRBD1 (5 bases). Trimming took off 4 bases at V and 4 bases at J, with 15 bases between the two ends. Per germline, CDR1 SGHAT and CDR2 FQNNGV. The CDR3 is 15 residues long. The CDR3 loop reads CASSSHFRGSDTQYF. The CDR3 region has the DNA TGTGCCAGCAGCTCGCACTTTAGGGGCTCAGATACGCAGTATTTT.

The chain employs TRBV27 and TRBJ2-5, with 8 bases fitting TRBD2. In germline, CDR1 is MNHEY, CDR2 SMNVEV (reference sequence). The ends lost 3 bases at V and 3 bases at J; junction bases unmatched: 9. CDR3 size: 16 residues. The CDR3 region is CASSFLKSGSKETQYF. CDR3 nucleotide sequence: TGTGCCAGCAGTTTCCTAAAAAGCGGGAGTAAAGAGACCCAGTACTTC.

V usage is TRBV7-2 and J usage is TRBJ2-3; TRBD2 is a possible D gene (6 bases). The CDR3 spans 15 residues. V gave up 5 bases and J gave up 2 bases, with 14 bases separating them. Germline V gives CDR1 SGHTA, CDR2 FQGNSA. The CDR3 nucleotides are TGTGCCAGCAGCACCATGGGACTTTACACAGATACGCAGTATTTT. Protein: CASSTMGLYTDTQYF.

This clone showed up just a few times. CDR3 amino acids: CASSPLKLGTAKNIQYF. CDR3 coding DNA: TGTGCCAGCTCACCACTAAAACTGGGGACCGCCAAAAACATTCAGTACTTC. The chain is built from TRBV18 and TRBJ2-4, with D perhaps given as TRBD1 or TRBD2 (5 bases each). The CDR3 is 17 amino acids. V was shortened by 1 base and J by 1 base, with 14 bases between the two germline ends. Germline V lookup: CDR1 KGHSH, CDR2 LQKENI.

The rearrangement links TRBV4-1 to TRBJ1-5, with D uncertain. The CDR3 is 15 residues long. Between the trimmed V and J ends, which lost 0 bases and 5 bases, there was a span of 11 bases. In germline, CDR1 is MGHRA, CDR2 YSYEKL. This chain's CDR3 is CASSQDGQLYQPQHF. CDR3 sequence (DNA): TGCGCCAGCAGCCAAGACGGCCAGTTATATCAGCCCCAGCATTTT.

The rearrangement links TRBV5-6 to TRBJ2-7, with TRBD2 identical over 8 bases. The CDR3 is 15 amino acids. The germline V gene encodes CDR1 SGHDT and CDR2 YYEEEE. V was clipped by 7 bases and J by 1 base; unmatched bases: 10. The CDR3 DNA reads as TGTGCCAGCCATTCTACTAGCGGAGTTTCCTACGAGCAGTACTTC. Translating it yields CASHSTSGVSYEQYF. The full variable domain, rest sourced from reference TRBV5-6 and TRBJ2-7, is DAGVTQSPTHLIKTRGQQVTLRCSPKSGHDTVSWYQQALGQGPQFIFQYYEEEERQRGNFPDRFSGHQFPNYSSELNVNALLLGDSALYLCASHSTSGVSYEQYFGPGTRLTVT.

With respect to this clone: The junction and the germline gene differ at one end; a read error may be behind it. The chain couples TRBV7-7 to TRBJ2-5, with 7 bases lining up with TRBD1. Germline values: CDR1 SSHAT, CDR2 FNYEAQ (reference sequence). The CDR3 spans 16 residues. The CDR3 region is CASSLARRQGEETQYF. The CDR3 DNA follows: TGTGCTAGCAGCTTAGCTCGGAGGCAGGGGGAAGAGACCCAGTACTTC.

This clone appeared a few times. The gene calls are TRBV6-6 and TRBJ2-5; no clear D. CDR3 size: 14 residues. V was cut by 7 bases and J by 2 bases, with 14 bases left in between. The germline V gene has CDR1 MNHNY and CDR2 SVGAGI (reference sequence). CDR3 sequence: CASNLDGRQETQYF. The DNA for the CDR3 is TGTGCCAGCAATCTAGACGGACGACAAGAGACCCAGTACTTC.